These 2 T cell receptor beta chains originate from one sample sequenced in a study of cytomegalovirus exposure and HLA in healthy donors. Use of 60 Vbeta and 13 Jbeta primers characterized the PCR. TCRdb keeps only in-frame clones here, not all; method: immunoSEQ multiplex PCR. The data hold about 100,000 clones, with 70% to 85% observed a single time. The material sequenced was PBMCs. Receptor source: a woman between 18 and 30 years old in good health and CMV-seronegative.

The CDR3 DNA reads as TGTGCCACCAGTGGAGACGGACTATATCAAGAGACCCAGTACTTC. It codes for CATSGDGLYQETQYF. The genes are TRBV15 and TRBJ2-5, with a weak D call TRBD2 (6 bases). This CDR3 has 15 amino acids. The germline V and J ends were trimmed by 6 bases and 2 bases, with 16 bases remaining between them. The germline gives CDR1 LNHNV, CDR2 YYDKDF (reference sequence).

CDR3 DNA sequence: TGTGCCAGCAGCTGGTTACCCCCGGACAGGGGGCGCTCCTACAATGAGCAGTTCTTC. This codes for CASSWLPPDRGRSYNEQFF. The chain combines TRBV27 with TRBJ2-1; TRBD1 matches at 11 bases. The ends lost 6 bases at V and 0 bases at J; junction bases unmatched: 13. Germline CDR1 reads MNHEY; CDR2 reads SMNVEV (reference sequence). The length of the CDR3 is 19 residues.